The sample holds a few counts of the clone carrying this T cell receptor (beta chain). This CDR3 comprises 12 residues. Trimming cost V 3 bases and J 5 bases, with 5 bases left between them. Germline CDR1 and CDR2: ENHRY and SYGVKD. Profiling relied on immunoSEQ multiplex PCR, and the TCRdb table lists in-frame clones only, not all of them. The sample lists around 64,000 clones, around 88% occurring once. This sample was included in a study of OX40 agonist ivuxolimab in advanced cancers. The material was CD4+ or CD8+ T cells sorted from blood, obtained in a trial of the OX40 agonist ivuxolimab. The chain links TRBV10-3 to TRBJ1-5; D remains unclear. The clonotype comes from an adult with an advanced solid tumor such as melanoma, head and neck, liver or kidney cancer. CDR3 DNA: TGTGCCATCAGTGACAGAGATCAGCCCCAGCATTTT. Protein product: CAISDRDQPQHF.